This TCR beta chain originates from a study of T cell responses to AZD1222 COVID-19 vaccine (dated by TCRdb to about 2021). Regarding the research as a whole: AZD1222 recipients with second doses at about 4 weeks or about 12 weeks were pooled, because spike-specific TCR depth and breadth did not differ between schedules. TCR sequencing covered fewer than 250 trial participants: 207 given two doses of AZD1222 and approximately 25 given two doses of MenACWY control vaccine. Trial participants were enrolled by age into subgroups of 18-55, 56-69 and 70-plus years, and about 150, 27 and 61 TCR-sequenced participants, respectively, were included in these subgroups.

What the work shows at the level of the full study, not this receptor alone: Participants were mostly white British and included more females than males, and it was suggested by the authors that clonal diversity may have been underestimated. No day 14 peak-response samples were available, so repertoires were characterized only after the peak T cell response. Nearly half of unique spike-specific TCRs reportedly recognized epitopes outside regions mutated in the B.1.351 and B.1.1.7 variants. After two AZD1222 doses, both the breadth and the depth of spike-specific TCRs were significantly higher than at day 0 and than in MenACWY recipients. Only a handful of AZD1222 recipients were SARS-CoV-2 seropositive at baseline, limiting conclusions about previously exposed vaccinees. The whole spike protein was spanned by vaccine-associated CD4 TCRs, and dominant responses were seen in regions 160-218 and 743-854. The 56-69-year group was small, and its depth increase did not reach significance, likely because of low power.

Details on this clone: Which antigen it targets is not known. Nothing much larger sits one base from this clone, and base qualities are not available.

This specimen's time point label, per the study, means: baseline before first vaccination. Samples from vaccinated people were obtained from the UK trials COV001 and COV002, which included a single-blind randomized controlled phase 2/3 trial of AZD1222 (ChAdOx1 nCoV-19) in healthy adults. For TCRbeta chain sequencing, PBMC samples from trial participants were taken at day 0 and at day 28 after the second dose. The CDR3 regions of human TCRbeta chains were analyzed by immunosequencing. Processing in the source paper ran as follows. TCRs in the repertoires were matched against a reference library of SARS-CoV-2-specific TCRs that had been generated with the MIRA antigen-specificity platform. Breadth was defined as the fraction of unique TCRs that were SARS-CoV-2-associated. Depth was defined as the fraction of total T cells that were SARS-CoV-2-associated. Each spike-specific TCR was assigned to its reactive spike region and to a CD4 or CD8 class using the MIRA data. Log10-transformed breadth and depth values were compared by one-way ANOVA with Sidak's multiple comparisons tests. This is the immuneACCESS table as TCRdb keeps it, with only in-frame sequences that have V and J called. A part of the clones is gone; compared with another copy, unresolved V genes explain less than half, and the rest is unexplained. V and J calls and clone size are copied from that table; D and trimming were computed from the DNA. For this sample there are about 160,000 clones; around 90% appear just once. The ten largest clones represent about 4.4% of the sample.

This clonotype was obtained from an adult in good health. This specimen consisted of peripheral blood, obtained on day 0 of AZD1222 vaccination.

The CDR3 here reads CASSGDRGGPMNTEAFF. The nucleotides read TGTGCCAGCAGCGGGGACAGGGGGGGACCCATGAACACTGAAGCTTTCTTT. The chain is assembled from TRBV9 and TRBJ1-1, with TRBD1 matching 11 junction bases. The germline V end is reduced by 3 bases and the J end by 0 bases; junction bases left unmatched: 7. Including cysteine and phenylalanine, the CDR3 has 17 amino acids. Only CDR3 DNA is held: 51 bases, read in frame from base 1. The germline V gene gives CDR1 as SGDLS and CDR2 as YYNGEE.